A single sample is the source of the 22 T cell receptor beta chains below, sequenced in a study of T cell responses to AZD1222 COVID-19 vaccine. TCRdb's table, derived via immunoSEQ multiplex PCR, lists solely in-frame clones and lacks some. The repertoire has about 57,000 clones, around 88% of them found once; the top ten carry 16%. The starting material was peripheral blood, obtained on day 0 of AZD1222 vaccination. Receptors originate from an adult in good health.

The chain uses TRBV4-1 and TRBJ2-1, with D possibly being TRBD2 (7 bases). CDR1 and CDR2 (germline): MGHRA, YSYEKL. This CDR3 contains 16 residues. Trimming removed 4 bases at V and 4 bases at J, with 17 bases between. This chain's CDR3 is CASSRVAGARYNEQFF. The CDR3 region has the DNA TGCGCCAGCAGCCGAGTGGCGGGGGCTCGGTACAATGAGCAGTTCTTC.

DNA of the CDR3: TGTGCCAGCAGTGAAGCCCGGACACCTGGGGCCAACGTCCTGACTTTC. It encodes CASSEARTPGANVLTF. This rearrangement joins TRBV2 to TRBJ2-6; a weak D match, TRBD1 (5 bases). Trimming left V 0 bases short and J 2 bases short, with 8 bases between. The germline V gene encodes CDR1 SNHLY and CDR2 FYNNEI. The CDR3 consists of 16 residues.

The chain employs TRBV5-4 and TRBJ1-2, with a possible D match to TRBD1 (6 bases). The V and J ends lost 2 bases and 2 bases respectively, with 16 bases between them. This CDR3 spans 16 amino acids. Germline values: CDR1 SGHNT, CDR2 YYREEE (reference sequence). In nucleotides, the CDR3 is TGTGCCAGCAGCTTACCGAGGGGACAAGTGAACTATGGCTACACCTTC. Amino acids: CASSLPRGQVNYGYTF.

In DNA, the CDR3 is TGTGCCAGCAGCCACCCGCCGGGAGGCAGGGGACTCCATAATGAAAAACTGTTTTTT. Translating gives CASSHPPGGRGLHNEKLFF. This rearrangement joins TRBV7-9 to TRBJ1-4; D might be TRBD1 (6 bases). The CDR3 is made up of 19 amino acids. CDR1 is SEHNR, CDR2 FQNEAQ, per germline (reference sequence). The ends were cut back, 5 bases at V and 4 bases at J, with 26 bases in the middle.

This chain connects TRBV28 to TRBJ1-5, with D possibly matching TRBD1 (6 bases). Looked up from germline, CDR1 is MDHEN and CDR2 is SYDVKM. V shed 5 bases and J shed 6 bases, with 17 bases lying between them. The CDR3 has 15 residues. CDR3 nucleotides: TGTGCCAGCAGTCCGCTACAGGGTCTGGGTCAGCCCCAGCATTTT. As protein: CASSPLQGLGQPQHF.

The chain uses TRBV19 and TRBJ2-7, with 9 bases fitting TRBD1. The CDR3 covers 13 residues. Per the germline V gene, CDR1 is LNHDA and CDR2 is SQIVND (reference sequence). Trimming at V came to 10 bases and at J to 3 bases, leaving 7 bases not matched to a gene. This CDR3 reads CATDLGQGYEQYF. The CDR3 DNA follows: TGTGCCACAGACCTGGGACAGGGCTACGAGCAGTACTTC.

This chain uses TRBV28 with TRBJ1-2; D is possibly TRBD1 (5 bases). This CDR3 has 15 amino acids. V dropped 6 bases and J dropped 2 bases, with 16 bases sitting between them. CDR1 is MDHEN, CDR2 SYDVKM, per germline. The CDR3 reads CASSLSGAENYGYTF. In DNA, the CDR3 is TGTGCCAGCAGCCTGTCCGGGGCAGAAAACTATGGCTACACCTTC.

This clone was counted only a few times. The V gene is TRBV6-5, the J gene TRBJ1-5; 7 bases fit TRBD1. Germline values: CDR1 MNHEY, CDR2 SVGAGI. The CDR3 sequence is 16 residues long. The V and J ends lost 0 bases and 5 bases, in that order; junction bases with no gene match: 7. The CDR3 sequence is CASSYSAGGTHQPQHF. For the CDR3, the DNA is TGTGCCAGCAGTTACTCTGCAGGGGGAACCCATCAGCCCCAGCATTTT.

V usage is TRBV27 and J usage is TRBJ2-1; maybe TRBD2 (6 bases). V lost 2 bases and J 6 bases, leaving 8 bases between the germline ends. There are 13 residues in the CDR3. Germline loops: CDR1 MNHEY, CDR2 SMNVEV (reference sequence). CDR3 bases: TGTGCCAGCAGTTTAGCGGAGGGCAATGAGCAGTTCTTC. Translation gives CASSLAEGNEQFF.

The chain links TRBV12-3 or TRBV12-4 to TRBJ2-7; D is ambiguous. Trimming shortened V by 3 bases and J by 1 base, and 7 bases separated the two germline ends. The CDR3 loop spans 13 amino acids. In DNA, the CDR3 is TGTGCCAGCAGTTTGGGCAGGTCCTACGAGCAGTACTTC. Translating it yields CASSLGRSYEQYF.

V usage is TRBV28 and J usage is TRBJ2-1, with 8 bases identical to TRBD1. With 6 bases clipped from V and 7 bases from J, the junction kept 8 bases outside the gene matches. From germline, CDR1 is MDHEN and CDR2 SYDVKM. CDR3 length: 14 amino acids. The CDR3 here is CASRSGQGRNEQFF. The CDR3 nucleotides are TGTGCCAGCAGAAGTGGACAGGGTCGTAATGAGCAGTTCTTC.

The chain has TRBV7-9 and TRBJ1-3; D unclear. Germline loops: CDR1 SEHNR, CDR2 FQNEAQ (reference sequence). The CDR3 is 17 residues long. Between the trimmed V and J ends, which lost 5 bases and 0 bases, there was a span of 17 bases. The CDR3 protein is CASSHTSHGLSGNTIYF. The CDR3 DNA follows: TGTGCCAGCAGCCATACCTCCCACGGTCTCTCTGGAAACACCATATATTTT.

The V call is TRBV2, the J call TRBJ2-5, with 13 bases identical to TRBD2. V shed 4 bases and J 4 bases; nucleotides not matched to a gene: 3. Germline V CDR1 and CDR2: SNHLY, FYNNEI. This CDR3 has 15 amino acids. The CDR3 loop is CASSGRLAGGETQYF. The CDR3 bases are TGTGCCAGCAGTGGGAGACTAGCGGGAGGAGAGACCCAGTACTTC. The full variable domain, its missing parts supplied by reference TRBV2 and TRBJ2-5, is EPEVTQTPSHQVTQMGQEVILRCVPISNHLYFYWYRQILGQKVEFLVSFYNNEISEKSEIFDDQFSVERPDGSNFTLKIRSTKLEDSAMYFCASSGRLAGGETQYFGPGTRLLVL.

This rearrangement joins TRBV29-1 to TRBJ2-7; possibly TRBD2 for D (5 bases). CDR3 length equals 12 residues. Germline V gene lookup returns CDR1 SQVTM and CDR2 ANQGSEA. Between the trimmed V and J ends, which lost 3 bases and 3 bases, there was a span of 9 bases. In DNA form, the CDR3 reads TGCAGCGTTGAGATCGGGGACTACGAGCAGTACTTC. Residues: CSVEIGDYEQYF.

The gene calls are TRBV7-3 and TRBJ2-1; D is perhaps TRBD2 (5 bases). The CDR3 totals 15 residues. V shed 0 bases and J shed 4 bases, with 10 bases lying between them. The germline CDR1 and CDR2 sequences are SGHTA and FQGTGA. The CDR3 nucleotides are TGTGCCAGCAGCTTAACCACGGGCGGGTACAATGAGCAGTTCTTC. Translating it yields CASSLTTGGYNEQFF. Supplemented by reference TRBV7-3 and TRBJ2-1, the full variable domain reads GAGVSQTPSNKVTEKGKYVELRCDPISGHTALYWYRQSLGQGPEFLIYFQGTGAADDSGLPNDRFFAVRPEGSVSTLKIQRTERGDSAVYLCASSLTTGGYNEQFFGPGTRLTVL.

This chain links TRBV5-1 with TRBJ2-7, with D possibly being TRBD1 (6 bases). Trimming took 4 bases from V and 2 from J, leaving 7 bases between them. Germline V gene data show CDR1 as SGHRS and CDR2 as YFSETQ. This CDR3 is built from 12 residues. The CDR3: CASSRDTYEQYF. The CDR3 region has the DNA TGCGCCAGCAGCCGGGACACCTACGAGCAGTACTTC. The full variable domain, in which reference TRBV5-1 and TRBJ2-7 provide the parts outside the CDR3, is KAGVTQTPRYLIKTRGQQVTLSCSPISGHRSVSWYQQTPGQGLQFLFEYFSETQRNKGNFPGRFSGRQFSNSRSEMNVSTLELGDSALYLCASSRDTYEQYFGPGTRLTVT.

This chain joins TRBV27 and TRBJ1-5, with D possibly TRBD1 on 5 matching bases. The CDR3 runs 13 residues. V lost 5 bases and J 2 bases, leaving 7 bases between the germline ends. Germline V gives CDR1 MNHEY, CDR2 SMNVEV (reference sequence). The DNA for the CDR3 is TGTGCCAGCAGTCGACAGCGCAATCAGCCCCAGCATTTT. Residues: CASSRQRNQPQHF.

This clone was counted once. V usage is TRBV21-1 and J usage is TRBJ1-1. TRBV21-1 is annotated as a pseudogene. The CDR3 consists of 14 residues. CDR3: CASSKKGRETEAFF. The DNA of the CDR3 is TGTGCCAGCAGCAAAAAGGGAAGGGAGACTGAAGCTTTCTTT.

This chain links TRBV6-5 with TRBJ2-7, with D maybe TRBD2 (5 bases). Per the germline V gene, CDR1 is MNHEY and CDR2 is SVGAGI. V lost 8 bases to trimming and J lost 3 bases, with 17 bases between them. The CDR3 has 14 residues. Here the CDR3 DNA reads TGTGCCAGCTCCAGGAGGTCAGTCAACTACGAGCAGTACTTC. This translates into CASSRRSVNYEQYF.

This clone occurred once. The V and J genes are TRBV6-5 and TRBJ2-1; D remains unclear. The ends were cut back, 2 bases at V and 5 bases at J, with 16 bases in the middle. The CDR3 contains 16 residues. CDR1 and CDR2 (germline): MNHEY, SVGAGI. CDR3 region: CASSYGVADPNNEQFF. CDR3 nucleotides: TGTGCCAGCAGTTACGGGGTAGCTGACCCTAACAATGAGCAGTTCTTC.

The chain employs TRBV29-1 and TRBJ2-3; TRBD2 matches at 10 bases. Losses at the gene ends were 7 bases for V and 3 bases for J; bases not matched to a gene: 10. This CDR3 spans 15 amino acids. Germline CDR1 is SQVTM and CDR2 is ANQGSEA. The CDR3 protein is CSAGGLAGATDTQYF. CDR3 nucleotide sequence: TGCAGCGCTGGCGGGCTAGCGGGAGCGACAGATACGCAGTATTTT.

V is TRBV4-3 and J is TRBJ2-7, with 12 nucleotides matching TRBD2. The V and J ends lost 3 bases and 4 bases, in that order; junction bases with no gene match: 7. CDR3 length: 16 amino acids. Germline CDR1 reads LGHNA; CDR2 reads YSLEER. The CDR3 DNA is TGCGCCAGCAGCCAGGAACCTAGCGGGAGGGGGTACGAGCAGTACTTC. This encodes CASSQEPSGRGYEQYF.